Included here is one TCR beta chain sequence, with context. The data belong to a study of T cell changes during pregnancy in multiple sclerosis. The junction had 7 bases not matched to a gene; V was cut back by 0 bases and J by 2 bases. Germline CDR1 reads SGHRS; CDR2 reads YFSETQ. This CDR3 spans 18 amino acids. The repertoire was sequenced with immunoSEQ multiplex PCR; TCRdb's copy has only in-frame clones and lacks some. The sample yields about 67,000 clones, more than 90% seen once. This receptor was obtained from a female donor with multiple sclerosis, enrolled in a pregnancy study. V and J are TRBV5-1 and TRBJ2-1; 11 bases line up with TRBD2. The source material was peripheral blood, sampled in the first trimester of pregnancy. The CDR3 DNA sequence: TGCGCCAGCAGCTTGGAATTCCTAGCGGGAGGAACCTACAATGAGCAGTTCTTC. This gives the protein CASSLEFLAGGTYNEQFF.